These 8 T cell receptor beta chains originate from one sample sequenced in a study of blood T cells in healthy people across ages. Using a J-beta primer mix together with a sample-barcoded 5' primer, a second PCR was run for roughly 7 to 12 cycles. TCRdb used MiXCR to reprocess the 5' RACE reads, holding one entry per CDR3 protein. The sample contains 1,100,000 or so distinct CDR3 sequences, 45% of which appear only once. The sequencing sample was made of blood. The receptor set was obtained from a woman aged 55-69 years in good health.

This clonotype was detected many times. V is TRBV5-1 and J is TRBJ2-7, with D perhaps TRBD1 or TRBD2 (5 bases each). Germline-derived CDR1 and CDR2 are SGHRS and YFSETQ. This CDR3 has 12 amino acids. Trimming shortened V by 4 bases and J by 3 bases, and 8 bases separated the two germline ends. This chain's CDR3 is CASSRDGYEQYF. CDR3 nucleotides: TGCGCCAGCAGCCGGGACGGCTACGAGCAGTACTTC.

CDR3 region: CASSRDRGPSYNEQFF. CDR3 in DNA: TGTGCCAGCAGCCGGGACAGGGGGCCTTCCTACAATGAGCAGTTCTTC. The chain links TRBV2 to TRBJ2-1, with 12 bases aligning to TRBD1. This CDR3 spans 16 amino acids. J was trimmed by 1 base and V by 6 bases; bases with no gene match: 4. Germline CDR1 and CDR2: SNHLY and FYNNEI.

The V call is TRBV20-1, the J call TRBJ2-7; D might be TRBD1 (6 bases). The CDR3 is 13 residues long. Germline assignment: CDR1 DFQATT and CDR2 SNEGSKA (reference sequence). Trimming removed 3 bases from V and 2 bases from J, with 11 bases in between. CDR3 coding DNA: TGCAGTGCTAGTCTGACAGGCGCCTACGAGCAGTACTTC. It is translated as CSASLTGAYEQYF.

In its sample, this clonotype was seen a few times. This sequence may be a read error, since a much larger clone differs from it by one base. The chain uses TRBV27 and TRBJ2-7, with 7 bases aligning to TRBD2. CDR3 size: 13 residues. With V trimmed by 5 bases and J by 7 bases, 8 bases remained unmatched. CDR1 MNHEY and CDR2 SMNVEV come from the germline V gene (reference sequence). CDR3 DNA: TGTGCCAGCAGTACATCAGCGGGAAGTGAGCAGTACTTC. It yields the protein CASSTSAGSEQYF.

CDR3 protein: CASSFGPGANVLTF. CDR3 coding DNA: TGTGCCAGCAGCTTCGGGCCTGGGGCCAACGTCCTGACTTTC. The rearrangement uses TRBV7-2 and TRBJ2-6; D gene uncertain. CDR1 SGHTA and CDR2 FQGNSA come from the germline V gene. The CDR3 spans 14 residues. V shed 3 bases and J shed 2 bases, with 5 bases lying between them.

The table lists this clonotype with many counts. The rearrangement joins TRBV20-1 to TRBJ2-7, with D perhaps given as TRBD1 or TRBD2 (5 bases each). Germline loops: CDR1 DFQATT, CDR2 SNEGSKA (reference sequence). The V gene lost 1 base and the J gene lost 4 bases, with 11 bases spanning the gap. The CDR3 spans 13 residues. In DNA form, the CDR3 reads TGCAGTGCTAGAGTGCCGGGACCTTACGAGCAGTACTTC. This gives the protein CSARVPGPYEQYF.

The sample holds a few counts of this clonotype. This chain connects TRBV20-1 to TRBJ2-1, with D maybe TRBD2 (6 bases). Per germline, CDR1 DFQATT and CDR2 SNEGSKA (reference sequence). The CDR3 contains 15 residues. V gave up 5 bases and J gave up 9 bases, with 23 bases separating them. The CDR3 loop reads CSAPLAEGVFGEQFF. DNA of the CDR3: TGCAGTGCTCCCCTGGCGGAGGGCGTTTTTGGTGAGCAGTTCTTC.

The rearrangement links TRBV28 to TRBJ1-5; 7 bases map to TRBD1. Trimming took 7 bases from V and 1 from J; bases not matched to a gene: 4. The CDR3 extends over 14 amino acids. Germline V gives CDR1 MDHEN, CDR2 SYDVKM. The CDR3 reads CASTPGGSNQPQHF. The CDR3, as DNA: TGTGCCAGCACCCCAGGGGGGAGCAATCAGCCCCAGCATTTT.